This TCR beta chain was captured by sequencing in a study of glioma-infiltrating T cells after dendritic cell vaccination. The V gene's germline CDR1 is MGHRA and CDR2 YSYEKL. V lost 3 bases and J lost 7, with 10 bases in between. This CDR3 spans 13 amino acids. The study, taken as a whole, reports: Only a small number of patients had complete blood and tumor samples.

Input was approximately 2.1 ug genomic DNA, or all available if less. Profiling relied on immunoSEQ multiplex PCR, and the TCRdb table lists in-frame clones only, not all of them. The sample shows about 32,000 clones, 85% to 95% of them seen only once. This clone appeared a few times. Antigen: not known. The chain recombines TRBV4-1 with TRBJ1-5; D is undetermined. The sample was blood, taken before dendritic cell vaccination. This receptor was obtained from a human donor with glioblastoma. The CDR3 region has the DNA TGCGCCAGCAGCCAGGGCATAACCCAGCCCCAGCATTTT. Residues: CASSQGITQPQHF.